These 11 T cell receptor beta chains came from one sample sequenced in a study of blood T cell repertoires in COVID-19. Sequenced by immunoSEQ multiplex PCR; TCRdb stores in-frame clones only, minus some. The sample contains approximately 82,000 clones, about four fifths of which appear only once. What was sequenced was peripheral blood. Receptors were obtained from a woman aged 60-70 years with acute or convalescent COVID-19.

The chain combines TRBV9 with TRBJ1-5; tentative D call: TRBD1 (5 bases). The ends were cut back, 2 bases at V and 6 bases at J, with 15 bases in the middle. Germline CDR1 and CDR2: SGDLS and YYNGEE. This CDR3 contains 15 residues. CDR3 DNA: TGTGCCAGCAGCGTGGGAGGGGCGCTGGGTCAGCCCCAGCATTTT. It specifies CASSVGGALGQPQHF.

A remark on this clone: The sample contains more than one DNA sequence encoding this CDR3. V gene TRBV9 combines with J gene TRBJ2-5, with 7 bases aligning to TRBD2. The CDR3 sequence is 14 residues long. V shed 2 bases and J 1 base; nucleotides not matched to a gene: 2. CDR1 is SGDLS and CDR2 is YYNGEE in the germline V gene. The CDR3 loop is CASSVGGTQETQYF. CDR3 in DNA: TGTGCCAGCAGCGTGGGGGGGACCCAAGAGACCCAGTACTTC.

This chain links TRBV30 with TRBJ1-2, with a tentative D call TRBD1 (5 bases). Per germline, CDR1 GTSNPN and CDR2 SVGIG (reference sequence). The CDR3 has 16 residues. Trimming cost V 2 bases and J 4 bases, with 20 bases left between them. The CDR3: CAWSWSSGRDAYGYTF. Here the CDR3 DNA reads TGTGCCTGGAGTTGGTCTAGCGGCAGGGACGCCTATGGCTACACCTTC. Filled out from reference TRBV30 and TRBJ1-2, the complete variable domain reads SQTIHQWPATLVQPVGSPLSLECTVEGTSNPNLYWYRQAAGRGLQLLFYSVGIGQISSEVPQNLSASRPQDRQFILSSKKLLLSDSGFYLCAWSWSSGRDAYGYTFGSGTRLTVV.

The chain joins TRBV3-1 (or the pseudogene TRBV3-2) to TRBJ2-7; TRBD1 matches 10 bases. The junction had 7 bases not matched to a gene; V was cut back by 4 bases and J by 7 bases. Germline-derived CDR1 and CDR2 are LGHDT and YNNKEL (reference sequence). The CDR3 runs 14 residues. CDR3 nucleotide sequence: TGTGCCAGCAGCCCAAGAGGGACAGGGGAAGAGCAGTACTTC. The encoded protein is CASSPRGTGEEQYF.

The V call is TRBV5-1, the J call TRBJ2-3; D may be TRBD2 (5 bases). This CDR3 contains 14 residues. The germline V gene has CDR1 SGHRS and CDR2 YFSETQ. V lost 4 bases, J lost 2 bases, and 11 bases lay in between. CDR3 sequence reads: CASSSGGYTDTQYF. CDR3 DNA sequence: TGCGCCAGCAGCAGTGGCGGGTACACAGATACGCAGTATTTT.

The CDR3 DNA is TGTGCCAGCAGCCCGACCCGGGCGGGAACTAATGAGCAGTTCTTC. Translation gives CASSPTRAGTNEQFF. This chain connects TRBV2 to TRBJ2-1; the D gene is possibly TRBD2 (6 bases). CDR1 and CDR2 from the germline V gene are SNHLY and FYNNEI. V lost 6 bases and J 7 bases, leaving 19 bases between the germline ends. CDR3 length: 15 amino acids.

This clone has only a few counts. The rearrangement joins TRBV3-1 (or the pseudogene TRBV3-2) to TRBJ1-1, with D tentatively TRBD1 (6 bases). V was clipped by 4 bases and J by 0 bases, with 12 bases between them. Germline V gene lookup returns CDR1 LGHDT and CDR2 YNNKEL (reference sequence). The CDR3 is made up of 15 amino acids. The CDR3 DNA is TGTGCCAGCAGCCCAATGGGACACCTGAACACTGAAGCTTTCTTT. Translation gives CASSPMGHLNTEAFF.

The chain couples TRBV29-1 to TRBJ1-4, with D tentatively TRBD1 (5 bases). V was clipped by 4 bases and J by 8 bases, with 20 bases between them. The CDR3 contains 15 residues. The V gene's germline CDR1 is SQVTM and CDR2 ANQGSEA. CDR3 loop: CSVAGWTDHEEKLFF. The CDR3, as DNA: TGCAGCGTTGCAGGGTGGACCGATCACGAGGAAAAACTGTTTTTT.

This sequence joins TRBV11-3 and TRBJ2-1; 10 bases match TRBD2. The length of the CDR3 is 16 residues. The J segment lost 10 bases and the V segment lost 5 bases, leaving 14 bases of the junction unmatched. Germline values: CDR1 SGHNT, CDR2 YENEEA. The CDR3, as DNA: TGTGCCAGCAGCCCCGGTTGGAGCGGGAGGGTCAGAGAGCAGTTCTTC. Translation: CASSPGWSGRVREQFF. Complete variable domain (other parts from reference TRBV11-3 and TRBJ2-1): EAGVVQSPRYKIIEKKQPVAFWCNPISGHNTLYWYLQNLGQGPELLIRYENEEAVDDSQLPKDRFSAERLKGVDSTLKIQPAELGDSAVYLCASSPGWSGRVREQFFGPGTRLTVL.

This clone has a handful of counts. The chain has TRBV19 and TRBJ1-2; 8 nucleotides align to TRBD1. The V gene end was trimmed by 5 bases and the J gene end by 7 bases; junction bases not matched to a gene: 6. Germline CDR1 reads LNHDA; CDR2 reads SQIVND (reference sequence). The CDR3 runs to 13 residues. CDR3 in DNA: TGTGCCAGTAGTGTGGACAGGGTCGTTGGCTACACCTTC. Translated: CASSVDRVVGYTF.

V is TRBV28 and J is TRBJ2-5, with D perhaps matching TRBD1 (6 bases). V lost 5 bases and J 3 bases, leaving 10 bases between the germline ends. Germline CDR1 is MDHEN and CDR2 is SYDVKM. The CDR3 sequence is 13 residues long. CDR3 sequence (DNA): TGTGCCAGCAGTCTGGGACACAAAGAGACCCAGTACTTC. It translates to CASSLGHKETQYF. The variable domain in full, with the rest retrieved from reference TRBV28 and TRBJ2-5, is DVKVTQSSRYLVKRTGEKVFLECVQDMDHENMFWYRQDPGLGLRLIYFSYDVKMKEKGDIPEGYSVSREKKERFSLILESASTNQTSMYLCASSLGHKETQYFGPGTRLLVL.